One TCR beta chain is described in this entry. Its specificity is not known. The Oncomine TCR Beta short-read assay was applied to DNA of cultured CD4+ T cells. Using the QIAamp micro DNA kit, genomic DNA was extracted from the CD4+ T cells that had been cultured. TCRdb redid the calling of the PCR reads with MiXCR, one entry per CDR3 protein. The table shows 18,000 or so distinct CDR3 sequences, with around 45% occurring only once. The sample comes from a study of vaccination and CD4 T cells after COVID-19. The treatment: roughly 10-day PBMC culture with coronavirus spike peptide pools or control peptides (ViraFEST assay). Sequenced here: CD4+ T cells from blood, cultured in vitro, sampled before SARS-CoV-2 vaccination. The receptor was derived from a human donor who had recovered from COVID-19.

Written as DNA, the CDR3 is TGTGCCATCAGTGAGTCGATCGGGGTGGGACAGCCCCAGCATTTT. Its translation: CAISESIGVGQPQHF. V and J are TRBV10-3 and TRBJ1-5; no firm D call. The germline V and J ends were trimmed by 0 bases and 7 bases, with 13 bases remaining between them. The CDR3 has 15 residues. Germline V gene lookup returns CDR1 ENHRY and CDR2 SYGVKD.